Listed below are T cell receptor beta chains from one sample, sequenced in a study of T cell responses to AZD1222 COVID-19 vaccine. The repertoire was sequenced with immunoSEQ multiplex PCR; TCRdb's copy has only in-frame clones and lacks some. In the table there are tens of thousands of clones, about 91% of which are singletons. This specimen was peripheral blood, taken 28 days after the second AZD1222 dose. The source of these receptors is an adult who received the AZD1222 COVID-19 vaccine. Both conserved end residues are trimmed from each CDR3.

J gene: TRBJ2-5
V gene: TRBV5-4
CDR3 protein: ASSSARGTYQETQY

J gene: TRBJ2-7
V gene: TRBV30
CDR3 protein: ASSRGNEQY

J gene: TRBJ2-3
V gene: TRBV2
CDR3 protein: ASSAANTDTQY

J gene: TRBJ2-7
V gene: TRBV6-4
CDR3 protein: ASSDSVVSSVDEQY

J gene: TRBJ2-7
V gene: TRBV10-3
CDR3 protein: AIRATGQAQY

J gene: TRBJ1-1
V gene: TRBV19
CDR3 protein: ASSILTAVRGSTEAF

J gene: TRBJ2-2
V gene: TRBV7-9
CDR3 protein: ASSPGDFTGELF

J gene: TRBJ1-1
V gene: TRBV18
CDR3 protein: ASSRGTENTEAF

J gene: TRBJ1-1
V gene: TRBV15
CDR3 protein: ATSRDHPQIGTEAF

J gene: TRBJ1-3
V gene: TRBV6-5
CDR3 protein: ASSYSVSTGNTIY

J gene: TRBJ1-6
V gene: TRBV3-1/TRBV3-2
CDR3 protein: ASSPSASGVHSPLH

J gene: TRBJ2-7
V gene: TRBV6-5
CDR3 protein: ASARVVTYEQY

J gene: TRBJ2-2
V gene: TRBV6-2/TRBV6-3
CDR3 protein: ASSYGGSTGELF

J gene: TRBJ2-2
V gene: TRBV5-1
CDR3 protein: ASSTNPPGLISLPGELF

J gene: TRBJ2-3
V gene: TRBV18
CDR3 protein: ASSPVKTQY

J gene: TRBJ1-1
V gene: TRBV9
CDR3 protein: ASTPLPDSNTEAF

J gene: TRBJ1-2
V gene: TRBV27
CDR3 protein: ASSLSRGLSVGYGYT

J gene: TRBJ1-2
V gene: TRBV4-3
CDR3 protein: ASSQTGQGNYGYT

J gene: TRBJ1-2
V gene: TRBV18
CDR3 protein: ASSDRKTYGYT

J gene: TRBJ1-5
V gene: TRBV7-6
CDR3 protein: ASSLGQVLAGNQPQH

J gene: TRBJ1-5
V gene: TRBV14
CDR3 protein: ASSQGQGKGNQPQH

J gene: TRBJ2-2
V gene: TRBV7-8
CDR3 protein: ASTRRGELF

J gene: TRBJ2-1
V gene: TRBV29-1
CDR3 protein: SAGTRVTNEQF

J gene: TRBJ2-2
V gene: TRBV5-1
CDR3 protein: ASSTTGDTGELF

J gene: TRBJ2-7
V gene: TRBV7-2
CDR3 protein: ASSLEVSPGVYEQY

J gene: TRBJ2-7
V gene: TRBV2
CDR3 protein: ASKSRSYEQY

J gene: TRBJ2-5
V gene: TRBV18
CDR3 protein: ASSLGTSGVQETQY

J gene: TRBJ1-2
V gene: TRBV7-2
CDR3 protein: ASSHPGSPGHYGYT

J gene: TRBJ1-2
V gene: TRBV4-2
CDR3 protein: ASSLQNYGYT

J gene: TRBJ1-6
V gene: TRBV4-3
CDR3 protein: ASSQDRPGNGSPLH

J gene: TRBJ1-2
V gene: TRBV30
CDR3 protein: AWSSGQGVPFYGYT

J gene: TRBJ1-1
V gene: TRBV6-5
CDR3 protein: ASTATGDTEAF

J gene: TRBJ1-3
V gene: TRBV5-1
CDR3 protein: ASSLTGLSGNTIY

J gene: TRBJ2-2
V gene: TRBV19
CDR3 protein: ASRGSGTPGELF

J gene: TRBJ1-5
V gene: TRBV9
CDR3 protein: ASSVGTASNQPQH

J gene: TRBJ2-1
V gene: TRBV11-3
CDR3 protein: ASSLGEGIDNEQF

J gene: TRBJ1-4
V gene: TRBV13
CDR3 protein: ASRKGAGNEKLF

J gene: TRBJ2-7
V gene: TRBV12-3/TRBV12-4
CDR3 protein: ASSFFGEEQY

J gene: TRBJ2-2
V gene: TRBV12-3/TRBV12-4
CDR3 protein: ASSIWGNGELF

J gene: TRBJ2-7
V gene: TRBV3-1/TRBV3-2
CDR3 protein: ASSQGQATSQGEQY

J gene: TRBJ1-5
V gene: TRBV7-3
CDR3 protein: ASSSRDNGPKH

J gene: TRBJ2-2
V gene: TRBV4-1
CDR3 protein: ASSQDLRGRAPTGELF

J gene: TRBJ2-3
V gene: TRBV5-1
CDR3 protein: ASSLDRGTDTQY